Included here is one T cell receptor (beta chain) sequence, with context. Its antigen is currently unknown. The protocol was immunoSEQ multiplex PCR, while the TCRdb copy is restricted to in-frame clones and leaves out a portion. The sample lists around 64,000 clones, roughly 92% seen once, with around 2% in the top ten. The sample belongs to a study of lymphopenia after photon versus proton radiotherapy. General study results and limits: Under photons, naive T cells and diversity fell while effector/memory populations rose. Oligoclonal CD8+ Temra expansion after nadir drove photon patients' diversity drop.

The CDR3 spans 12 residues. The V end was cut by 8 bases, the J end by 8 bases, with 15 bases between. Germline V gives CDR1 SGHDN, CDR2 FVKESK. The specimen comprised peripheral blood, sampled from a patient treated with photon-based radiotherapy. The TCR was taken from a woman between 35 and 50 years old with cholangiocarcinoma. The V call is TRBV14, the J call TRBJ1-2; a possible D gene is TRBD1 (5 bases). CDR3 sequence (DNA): TGTGCCAGCGGCTCCGGCGGGGCGGGCTACACCTTC. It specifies CASGSGGAGYTF.